A single sample gave rise to the 12 T cell receptor beta chains below, sequenced in a study of CD8+CD57+ T cells in acquired aplastic anemia. It was patients with CD8+CD57+ cell expansion by flow cytometry who were chosen for sequencing. TCR beta VDJ combinations and CDR3 sequences were profiled from genomic DNA. Using its own MiXCR run on the reads, TCRdb lists one record per CDR3 protein. The sample carries about 240,000 distinct CDR3 sequences, around 45% recorded once. Sequencing was performed on sorted CD4+, CD8+, or CD8+CD57+ T cells (not recorded which) from PBMCs. The source is a human donor with aplastic anemia.

The V call is TRBV7-9, the J call TRBJ1-1, with D possibly being TRBD1 (6 bases). CDR3 length: 15 amino acids. From germline, CDR1 is SEHNR and CDR2 FQNEAQ (reference sequence). Trimming shortened V by 0 bases and J by 3 bases, and 11 bases separated the two germline ends. The CDR3 nucleotides read TGTGCCAGCAGCTTAGCAGGAGGGGGGGACACTGAAGCTTTCTTT. Translated, it gives CASSLAGGGDTEAFF. The whole variable domain, filled in from reference TRBV7-9 and TRBJ1-1, reads DTGVSQNPRHKITKRGQNVTFRCDPISEHNRLYWYRQTLGQGPEFLTYFQNEAQLEKSRLLSDRFSAERPKGSFSTLEIQRTEQGDSAMYLCASSLAGGGDTEAFFGQGTRLTVV.

This clonotype was detected once. This chain connects TRBV7-2 to TRBJ1-2; D might be TRBD1 (5 bases). CDR1 is SGHTA, CDR2 FQGNSA, per germline. This CDR3 is built from 13 residues. V was pared by 4 bases and J by 4 bases, with 10 bases between. The CDR3 is CASSWRDSYGYTF. CDR3 sequence (DNA): TGTGCCAGCAGCTGGAGAGACAGCTATGGCTACACCTTC.

The rearrangement uses TRBV6-5 and TRBJ2-1, with D maybe TRBD1 (6 bases). Germline CDR1 and CDR2: MNHEY and SVGAGI. The germline V and J ends were trimmed by 6 bases and 7 bases, with 10 bases remaining between them. The CDR3 loop spans 12 amino acids. DNA of the CDR3: TGTGCCAGCAGGTCTAGGGGGAATGAGCAGTTCTTC. This sequence encodes CASRSRGNEQFF.

This sequence joins TRBV20-1 and TRBJ2-1, with 9 bases lining up with TRBD2. CDR3 length: 17 residues. V gave up 0 bases and J gave up 0 bases; unmatched junction bases: 6. Germline loops: CDR1 DFQATT, CDR2 SNEGSKA (reference sequence). For the CDR3, the DNA is TGCAGTGCTAGAGAGATCAGCGGGGGGAGCTCCTACAATGAGCAGTTCTTC. Translation: CSAREISGGSSYNEQFF.

This clonotype was recorded a few times. A much more abundant neighbour one base away suggests this may be a read error. The rearrangement links TRBV7-3 to TRBJ1-1; D call uncertain. This CDR3 region has 12 residues. V was cut by 5 bases and J by 7 bases, with 11 bases left in between. The germline V gene encodes CDR1 SGHTA and CDR2 FQGTGA. The CDR3 nucleotides are TGTGCCAGCAGCGAGGGCCGGGGTGAAGCTTTCTTT. Protein: CASSEGRGEAFF.

In its sample, this clonotype was seen many times. The chain couples TRBV2 to TRBJ2-5; D may be TRBD1 (5 bases). The length of the CDR3 is 17 residues. The V end was cut by 2 bases, the J end by 1 base, with 17 bases between. Germline assignment: CDR1 SNHLY and CDR2 FYNNEI. The CDR3 region is CASSEIGAKPIQETQYF. In DNA, the CDR3 is TGTGCCAGCAGTGAAATAGGGGCCAAGCCTATCCAAGAGACCCAGTACTTC.

The gene calls are TRBV4-1 and TRBJ1-1, with D perhaps matching TRBD1 (5 bases). V dropped 4 bases and J dropped 5 bases, with 23 bases sitting between them. Germline V lookup: CDR1 MGHRA, CDR2 YSYEKL. This CDR3 is built from 17 residues. The CDR3 here is CASSRTLGGISGTEAFF. For the CDR3, the DNA is TGCGCCAGCAGCCGGACTTTGGGGGGAATCTCGGGAACTGAAGCTTTCTTT.

This clonotype was found a few times. J is TRBJ1-2 and V is TRBV6-5, with D possibly TRBD1 on 5 matching bases. The CDR3 consists of 16 residues. Germline loops: CDR1 MNHEY, CDR2 SVGAGI. V lost 10 bases and J lost 6, with 27 bases in between. CDR3 loop: CATAEIPQGLGDGYTF. The CDR3 DNA is TGTGCCACCGCAGAAATTCCCCAGGGATTAGGAGATGGCTACACCTTC.

J is TRBJ2-1 and V is TRBV20-1; TRBD2 matches at 12 bases. Per germline, CDR1 DFQATT and CDR2 SNEGSKA (reference sequence). The ends lost 0 bases at V and 0 bases at J; junction bases unmatched: 6. This CDR3 is 18 amino acids long. As DNA, the CDR3 is TGCAGTGCTAGAGACCCCTCGACTAGCGGGAGCTCCTACAATGAGCAGTTCTTC. This sequence encodes CSARDPSTSGSSYNEQFF.

This clonotype was seen ten or more times. DNA for the CDR3: TGTGCCACCGGAAGAGGGGTAACCCGGGAGACTGAAGCTTTCTTT. It translates to CATGRGVTRETEAFF. The chain couples TRBV15 to TRBJ1-1, with D tentatively TRBD1 (5 bases). CDR3 length: 15 amino acids. Germline assignment: CDR1 LNHNV and CDR2 YYDKDF (reference sequence). Trimming stripped 8 bases from V and 5 bases from J, with 21 bases between.

This clonotype was counted a few times. V gene TRBV6-2 or TRBV6-3 combines with J gene TRBJ1-2; D not resolved. The V gene's germline CDR1 is MNHEY and CDR2 SVGEGT. The V gene lost 2 bases and the J gene lost 2 bases, with 6 bases spanning the gap. The CDR3 runs 13 residues. The CDR3 sequence is CASSYVGNYGYTF. The CDR3 DNA is TGTGCCAGCAGTTACGTGGGGAACTATGGCTACACCTTC.

The sample holds many counts of this clonotype. The chain is built from TRBV6-2 or TRBV6-3 and TRBJ1-5; D gene ambiguous. Germline V gene sequence: CDR1 MNHEY, CDR2 SVGEGT. Trimming took off 5 bases at V and 5 bases at J, with 13 bases between the two ends. This CDR3 spans 14 amino acids. The CDR3 coding sequence is TGTGCCAGCAGTCTGGGCGAGGAGTATCAGCCCCAGCATTTT. It translates to CASSLGEEYQPQHF.